This T cell receptor beta chain derives from a study of blood T cells in healthy people across ages. Germline V gene lookup returns CDR1 MGHRA and CDR2 YSYEKL. The CDR3 loop spans 17 amino acids. With 1 base clipped from V and 5 bases from J, the junction kept 14 bases outside the gene matches. Together with a sample-barcoded 5' primer, a J-beta primer mix was included in a second PCR lasting about 7 to 11 cycles. TCRdb re-called the 5' RACE reads through MiXCR, storing one row per CDR3 protein. The data show about 1 million distinct CDR3 sequences, less than 25% seen once. The same specimen was also included in a second study, on T cells of mothers and their children.

The receptor was isolated from a girl aged 2-9 years in good health. Sequencing was carried out using blood. J is TRBJ2-7 and V is TRBV4-1; 7 bases are shared with TRBD2. CDR3 region: CASSQALGEGASDEQYF. The DNA of the CDR3 is TGCGCCAGCAGCCAAGCTTTGGGGGAGGGCGCAAGCGACGAGCAGTACTTC.